This T cell receptor beta chain came from a study of shared clonotypes between healthy human individuals. Measured with immunoSEQ multiplex PCR; TCRdb has only the in-frame clones, and not every one. The sample has millions of clones; roughly 94% are singletons. CDR1 is KGHSH and CDR2 is LQKENI in the germline V gene. Trimming took off 6 bases at V and 2 bases at J, with 19 bases between the two ends. The CDR3 length is 16 residues. The sequenced sample consisted of naive CD4+ T cells sorted from blood. The subset was: CD45RA+ positively selected. This chain connects TRBV18 to TRBJ1-2; a weak D match, TRBD1 (6 bases). This receptor was obtained from a man between 18 and 29 years old in good health. DNA of the CDR3: TGTGCCAGCTCCCCCACGAACCAGGGGACCAACTATGGCTACACCTTC. This gives the protein CASSPTNQGTNYGYTF.